These T cell receptor beta chains were read from a single sample in a study of T cell changes during pregnancy in multiple sclerosis. Using immunoSEQ multiplex PCR, the repertoire was profiled, and TCRdb retains in-frame clones only, with some absent. The sample contains about 120,000 clones, approximately 95% of which appear only once. The sample consisted of peripheral blood, taken before pregnancy. These receptors came from a female donor with multiple sclerosis, enrolled in a pregnancy study. The CDR3 runs from the conserved cysteine through the conserved F or W. Fields, in order: V gene, J gene, CDR3 protein.

>TRBV6-1|TRBJ2-5
CASRGLAGNQYF
>TRBV9|TRBJ2-7
CASSVFGQGPYEQYF
>TRBV14|TRBJ1-1
CASSQTGLGSEAFF
>TRBV11-3|TRBJ2-1
CASSLAGGPNEQFF
>TRBV9|TRBJ1-5
CASSATGNSNQPQHF
>TRBV7-8|TRBJ2-6
CASSSGSGGANVLTF
>TRBV28|TRBJ2-3
CASSLPGWEGNTDTQYF
>TRBV6-1|TRBJ2-7
CASSMRTGSMYEQYF
>TRBV6-5|TRBJ2-1
CASSWTSGRYEQFF
>TRBV30|TRBJ1-2
CAWGRTGHNGYTF
>TRBV5-1|TRBJ1-5
CASSIGQGDQPQHF
>TRBV7-3|TRBJ1-5
CASSAPGSRQGRSNQPQHF
>TRBV5-6|TRBJ2-2
CASSYLTGELFF
>TRBV5-6|TRBJ2-7
CASSAPTGGLEGRSYEQYF
>TRBV10-3|TRBJ1-1
CAISDGTGGSIGTEAFF
>TRBV2|TRBJ2-1
CASSAGYNEQFF
>TRBV5-1|TRBJ2-5
CASSLAGAGGPETQYF
>TRBV28|TRBJ1-5
CASSLSGNNQPQHF
>TRBV6-1|TRBJ2-3
CASSAAGGVSDTQYF
>TRBV5-4|TRBJ1-2
CASSLQGWDYGYTF
>TRBV27|TRBJ2-5
CASSFSSGDRGETQYF
>TRBV5-1|TRBJ2-2
CASSLGPAGAKNTGELFF
>TRBV4-1|TRBJ1-3
CASSQDSYELSGNTIYF
>TRBV30|TRBJ1-4
CAWSRPGNEKLFF
>TRBV6-6|TRBJ1-1
CASSYGGNTEAFF
>TRBV6-1|TRBJ1-5
CASSEQGWSQPQHF
>TRBV18|TRBJ1-2
CASSPLADRGYGYTF
>TRBV5-4|TRBJ1-2
CASSAGQGVYGYTF
>TRBV5-1|TRBJ2-1
CASSQGGQVRQGVLDGSIYNEQFF
>TRBV5-1|TRBJ2-7
CASSFLTSGDYEQYF
>TRBV28|TRBJ1-2
CASSWVNSGGYTF
>TRBV13|TRBJ2-1
CASSFYSRIDSTSYNEQFF
>TRBV29-1|TRBJ1-1
CSVEDRGNVEAFF
>TRBV5-4|TRBJ2-1
CASSLAGIGGGEQFF
>TRBV18|TRBJ1-6
CASSLSKDRVNSPLHF
>TRBV7-9|TRBJ1-4
CASSHDGRRGNEKLFF
>TRBV9|TRBJ1-3
CASSGIVRGRGNTIYF
>TRBV7-2|TRBJ2-7
CASSPRLAIYEQYF
>TRBV27|TRBJ1-4
CASSAGTGMNEKLFF
>TRBV6-4|TRBJ2-3
CASSEVAGADTQYF
>TRBV9|TRBJ2-1
CASSAFGGEAYNEQFF
>TRBV29-1|TRBJ1-5
CSVTFGTAINSNQPQHF
>TRBV27|TRBJ2-1
CASSLWSGGTPGSQFF
>TRBV6-5|TRBJ1-1
CASSYRQAGNAFF
>TRBV28|TRBJ2-7
CASSMTGKNEQYF
>TRBV27|TRBJ1-2
CASSLTDRAGYTF
>TRBV6-5|TRBJ1-1
CASSYETGMNTEAFF
>TRBV1|TRBJ2-7
CTSSLNGGSYEQYF
>TRBV27|TRBJ1-5
CASSLSGGGGNQPQHF
>TRBV7-6|TRBJ2-3
CASSSPITGGETDTQYF
>TRBV19|TRBJ1-2
CASSRGYGYTF
>TRBV19|TRBJ1-2
CASSASPQGRYGYTF
>TRBV5-1|TRBJ1-4
CASSQGHLEKLFF
>TRBV5-1|TRBJ2-7
CASSLIGDRPGAWEQYF
>TRBV7-2|TRBJ1-6
CASSLRAQGFYNSPLHF
>TRBV30|TRBJ1-2
CAWSLTGGNGYTF
>TRBV10-3|TRBJ2-2
CAISEGGVGELFF